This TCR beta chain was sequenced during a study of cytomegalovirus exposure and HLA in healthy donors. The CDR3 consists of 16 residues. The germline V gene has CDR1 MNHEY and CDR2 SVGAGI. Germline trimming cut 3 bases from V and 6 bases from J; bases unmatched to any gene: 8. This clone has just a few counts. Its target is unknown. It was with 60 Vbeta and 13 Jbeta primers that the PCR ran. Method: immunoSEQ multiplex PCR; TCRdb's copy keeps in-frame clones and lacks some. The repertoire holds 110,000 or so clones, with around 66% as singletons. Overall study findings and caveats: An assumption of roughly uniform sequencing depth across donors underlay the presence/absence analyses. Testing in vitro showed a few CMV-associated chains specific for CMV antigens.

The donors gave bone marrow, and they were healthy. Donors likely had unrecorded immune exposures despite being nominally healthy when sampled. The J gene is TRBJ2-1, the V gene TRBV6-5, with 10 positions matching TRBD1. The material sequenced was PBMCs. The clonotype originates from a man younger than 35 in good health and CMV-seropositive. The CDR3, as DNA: TGTGCCAGCAGTTATCAGGGACAGGGGTTGATCAATGAGCAGTTCTTC. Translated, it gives CASSYQGQGLINEQFF.